This T cell receptor beta chain was retrieved from a study of shared clonotypes between healthy human individuals. Looking at the study overall: Each donor's CD4 naive and CD4 memory cells filled three plates apiece, CD8 naive two, and CD8 memory one. The study's findings and limits: Donor clonotype sharing was expected to depend on sequencing depth.

This clone was recorded a few times. Its matching antigen is unknown. The same CDR3 is also encoded by other DNA sequences in this sample. V shed 1 base and J shed 2 bases, with 6 bases lying between them. Germline values: CDR1 KGHSH, CDR2 LQKENI. The CDR3 extends over 13 amino acids. Using immunoSEQ multiplex PCR, the repertoire was profiled, and TCRdb retains in-frame clones only, with some absent. The sample records some 2.4 million clones, roughly 93% being singletons. Sequencing input: naive CD4+ T cells from PBMCs. Sample subset: CD45RA+ positively selected. The chain links TRBV18 to TRBJ2-7, with D possibly matching TRBD1 (6 bases). The clonotype comes from a man between 18 and 29 years old in good health. Some clones in this sample may be carry-over from other donors' samples. The CDR3 protein is CASSPQGAYEQYF. The CDR3 DNA follows: TGTGCCAGCTCACCACAGGGGGCCTACGAGCAGTACTTC.